These 7 T cell receptor beta chains were sequenced from one sample in a study of sequential checkpoint blockade in melanoma. Treatment described: randomized to nivolumab then ipilimumab (arm A) or the reverse (arm B). Measured with immunoSEQ multiplex PCR; TCRdb has only the in-frame clones, and not every one. The data contain under 40,000 clones, roughly 84% of them singletons. Sample: CD8+ T cells sorted from blood (inferred from file names), taken from a patient given nivolumab and ipilimumab in sequence. The receptors were sampled from a human donor with melanoma.

The CDR3 spells CASSLGLDGQFF. The DNA of the CDR3 is TGTGCCAGCAGCTTAGGGTTAGATGGGCAGTTCTTC. The chain joins TRBV7-9 to TRBJ2-1; D unresolved. Looked up from germline, CDR1 is SEHNR and CDR2 is FQNEAQ (reference sequence). The CDR3 spans 12 residues. Trimming pared 1 base from V and 12 bases from J, leaving 10 bases between.

This clone was seen once. The V gene is TRBV5-6, the J gene TRBJ1-1, with D possibly matching TRBD1 (5 bases). Trimming took 2 bases from V and 2 from J, leaving 16 bases between them. The CDR3 length is 16 residues. Germline values: CDR1 SGHDT, CDR2 YYEEEE. The CDR3 is CASSLKGARSNTEAFF. DNA for the CDR3: TGTGCCAGCAGCTTAAAAGGGGCGCGCAGTAACACTGAAGCTTTCTTT.

The chain couples TRBV5-1 to TRBJ1-1; unclear D gene. V was shortened by 4 bases and J by 6 bases, with 13 bases between the two germline ends. CDR1 and CDR2 from the germline V gene are SGHRS and YFSETQ. The CDR3 loop spans 13 amino acids. The CDR3 spells CASSLSLVAEAFF. In DNA, the CDR3 is TGCGCCAGCAGCCTATCGTTAGTCGCTGAAGCTTTCTTT.

This clone is medium-sized in the sample. The chain has TRBV7-9 and TRBJ2-1; 14 nucleotides match TRBD2. This CDR3 region has 15 residues. V gave up 6 bases and J gave up 5 bases; unmatched junction bases: 3. Germline lookup yields CDR1 SEHNR and CDR2 FQNEAQ (reference sequence). The CDR3 DNA follows: TGTGCCAGCAGATTGGGACTAGCGGGAGACAATGAGCAGTTCTTC. Residues: CASRLGLAGDNEQFF.

The rearrangement links TRBV5-4 to TRBJ2-7, with TRBD1 matching 7 bases. Germline CDR1 SGHNT, CDR2 YYREEE (reference sequence). This CDR3 has 15 amino acids. V was clipped by 0 bases and J by 4 bases; unmatched bases: 7. CDR3 bases: TGTGCCAGCAGCTTGGACAGGGGCGGTGGGTACGAGCAGTACTTC. It codes for CASSLDRGGGYEQYF.

This clone was seen a single time. The V and J genes are TRBV5-6 and TRBJ1-5; tentative D call: TRBD1 (5 bases). Trimming cost V 6 bases and J 2 bases, with 12 bases left between them. The CDR3 is 14 residues long. Germline V gene sequence: CDR1 SGHDT, CDR2 YYEEEE. This CDR3 is CASKAWGGNQPQHF. Here the CDR3 DNA reads TGTGCCAGCAAGGCTTGGGGGGGCAATCAGCCCCAGCATTTT.

The gene calls are TRBV29-1 and TRBJ2-2, with 8 bases matching TRBD1. The CDR3 extends over 14 amino acids. The trim removed 6 bases at V and 1 base at J, leaving 4 bases unmatched. Germline V gives CDR1 SQVTM, CDR2 ANQGSEA. The CDR3 here is CSVDRGWNTGELFF. For the CDR3, the DNA is TGCAGCGTCGACAGGGGATGGAACACCGGGGAGCTGTTTTTT.